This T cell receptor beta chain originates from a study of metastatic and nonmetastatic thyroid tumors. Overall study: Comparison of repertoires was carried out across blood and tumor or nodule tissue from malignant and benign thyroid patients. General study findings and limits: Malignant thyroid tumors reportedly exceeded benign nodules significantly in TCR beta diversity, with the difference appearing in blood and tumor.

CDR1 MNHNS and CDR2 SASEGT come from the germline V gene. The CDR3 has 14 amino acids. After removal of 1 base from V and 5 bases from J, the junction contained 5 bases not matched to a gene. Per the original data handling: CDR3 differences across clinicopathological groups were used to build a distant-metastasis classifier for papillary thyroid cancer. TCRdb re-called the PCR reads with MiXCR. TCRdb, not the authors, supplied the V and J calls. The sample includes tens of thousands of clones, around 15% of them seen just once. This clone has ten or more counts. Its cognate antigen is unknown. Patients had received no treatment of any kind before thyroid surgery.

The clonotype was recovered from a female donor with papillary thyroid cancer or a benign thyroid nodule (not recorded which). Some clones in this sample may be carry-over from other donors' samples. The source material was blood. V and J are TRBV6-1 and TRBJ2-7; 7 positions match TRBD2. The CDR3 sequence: CASSEGEGPNEQYF. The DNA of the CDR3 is TGTGCCAGCAGTGAAGGGGAGGGTCCGAACGAGCAGTACTTC.